Listed here are 26 T cell receptor beta chains from one sample, sequenced in a study of blood T cells in healthy people across ages. The use of a sample-barcoded 5' primer and a J-beta primer mix characterized a second PCR of roughly 6 to 11 cycles. MiXCR was run by TCRdb on the 5' RACE reads, yielding one entry per CDR3 protein. This sample carries over 1.5 million distinct CDR3 sequences, roughly 52% of them seen once, and the ten largest clones take 2.1%. The sequenced sample was blood. The receptors were sampled from a woman aged 40 to 55 in good health.

This clonotype came up a few times. This chain uses TRBV4-2 with TRBJ2-4; TRBD2 aligns across 9 bases. The end of the DNA fits TRBJ2-5 better, so the J call may be wrong. The CDR3 consists of 16 residues. Germline V gene sequence: CDR1 LGHNA, CDR2 YNFKEQ. The CDR3 DNA follows: TGTGCCAGCAGCCAAGAGTCCCGAGCGGGGGGAGAGACCCAGTACTTC. Its translation is CASSQESRAGGETQYF.

This rearrangement joins TRBV20-1 to TRBJ2-5; no clear D gene. This CDR3 region has 17 residues. Trimming took off 1 base at V and 5 bases at J, with 23 bases between the two ends. Per germline, CDR1 DFQATT and CDR2 SNEGSKA (reference sequence). The DNA of the CDR3 is TGCAGTGCTAGAGGAGCCACCGACAATCAGATCATGGAGACCCAGTACTTC. As protein: CSARGATDNQIMETQYF.

V gene TRBV7-2 combines with J gene TRBJ2-3; no clear D gene. Germline CDR1 and CDR2: SGHTA and FQGNSA. This CDR3 contains 14 residues. The germline V and J ends were trimmed by 3 bases and 3 bases, with 10 bases remaining between them. The CDR3 nucleotides are TGTGCCAGCAGCTTGTCGGTCCAGACAGATACGCAGTATTTT. Protein product: CASSLSVQTDTQYF.

The chain combines TRBV29-1 with TRBJ1-2; 7 bases align to TRBD1. The CDR3 consists of 17 residues. V shed 7 bases and J 6 bases; nucleotides not matched to a gene: 23. CDR1 is SQVTM and CDR2 is ANQGSEA in the germline V gene. The CDR3 nucleotides are TGCAGCGCCCCAGGGAGAGGTCCGTTAGAGACAGGGAATGGCTACACCTTC. The encoded protein is CSAPGRGPLETGNGYTF.

The chain is built from TRBV7-9 and TRBJ2-3, with 10 bases lining up with TRBD2. The CDR3 has 15 amino acids. CDR1 SEHNR and CDR2 FQNEAQ come from the germline V gene (reference sequence). After removal of 10 bases from V and 1 base from J, the junction contained 8 bases not matched to a gene. CDR3: CATSRLAGGTDTQYF. CDR3 in DNA: TGTGCCACCTCGCGTCTAGCGGGGGGCACAGATACGCAGTATTTT.

A few counts support this clonotype. This chain links TRBV25-1 with TRBJ1-2; D ambiguous. The germline V and J ends were trimmed by 4 bases and 4 bases, with 13 bases remaining between them. The CDR3 is 14 residues long. Germline lookup yields CDR1 MGHDK and CDR2 SYGVNS. CDR3 loop: CASSGYTTSYGYTF. The CDR3, as DNA: TGTGCCAGCAGTGGATACACGACAAGCTATGGCTACACCTTC.

This chain links TRBV20-1 with TRBJ2-1; TRBD2 matches 8 bases. This CDR3 has 16 residues. The J segment lost 7 bases and the V segment lost 0 bases, leaving 11 bases of the junction unmatched. Germline V gene lookup returns CDR1 DFQATT and CDR2 SNEGSKA (reference sequence). Here the CDR3 reads CSARDPLAGPRNEQFF. CDR3 coding DNA: TGCAGTGCTAGAGATCCGCTAGCGGGTCCGAGGAATGAGCAGTTCTTC.

The chain employs TRBV10-3 and TRBJ1-1, with D uncertain. This CDR3 spans 15 amino acids. V lost 2 bases and J 2 bases, leaving 12 bases between the germline ends. CDR1 is ENHRY, CDR2 SYGVKD, per germline. The CDR3 spells CAISETRTENTEAFF. The CDR3 DNA sequence: TGTGCCATCAGTGAGACCAGGACGGAAAACACTGAAGCTTTCTTT.

This clonotype occurred once. V gene TRBV7-9 combines with J gene TRBJ1-1; D is uncertain. The CDR3 covers 13 residues. Trimming shortened V by 7 bases and J by 0 bases, and 9 bases separated the two germline ends. Germline CDR1 is SEHNR and CDR2 is FQNEAQ (reference sequence). CDR3 in DNA: TGTGCCAGCAATCGGGCCTTGAACACTGAAGCTTTCTTT. Translated: CASNRALNTEAFF.

The chain recombines TRBV20-1 with TRBJ1-1, with D uncertain. Germline CDR1 and CDR2: DFQATT and SNEGSKA (reference sequence). Between the trimmed V and J ends, which lost 3 bases and 1 base, there was a span of 6 bases. The CDR3 is 12 residues long. CDR3 in amino acids: CSARAGNTEAFF. CDR3 DNA: TGCAGTGCTAGGGCCGGGAACACTGAAGCTTTCTTT.

This sequence joins TRBV6-6 and TRBJ1-2, with D perhaps TRBD1 (6 bases). Trimming pared 2 bases from V and 4 bases from J, leaving 11 bases between. The CDR3 extends over 14 amino acids. Germline V gene lookup returns CDR1 MNHNY and CDR2 SVGAGI (reference sequence). CDR3 nucleotide sequence: TGTGCCAGCAGTTACGGCGGACAGTCCTATGGCTACACCTTC. Translated, it gives CASSYGGQSYGYTF.

The chain combines TRBV7-8 with TRBJ2-1; TRBD2 agrees at 7 bases. Trimming at V came to 1 base and at J to 5 bases, leaving 8 bases not matched to a gene. The CDR3 totals 16 residues. Germline assignment: CDR1 SGHVS and CDR2 FQNEAQ. The CDR3 protein is CASSLVKYGGDNEQFF. CDR3 DNA: TGTGCCAGCAGCTTAGTAAAATATGGGGGGGACAATGAGCAGTTCTTC.

This clonotype was observed a few times. This sequence joins TRBV20-1 and TRBJ2-3, with 11 bases fitting TRBD2. CDR3 length equals 14 residues. Germline V gene lookup returns CDR1 DFQATT and CDR2 SNEGSKA (reference sequence). Trimming cost V 5 bases and J 5 bases; bases outside gene matches: 6. CDR3 loop: CSASTSGEQDTQYF. The CDR3 nucleotides read TGCAGTGCTTCGACTAGCGGGGAACAAGATACGCAGTATTTT.

The chain employs TRBV20-1 and TRBJ1-4, with TRBD1 as a possible D gene (6 bases). Trimming took 2 bases from V and 8 from J, leaving 15 bases between them. Germline assignment: CDR1 DFQATT and CDR2 SNEGSKA (reference sequence). The CDR3 has 14 amino acids. CDR3 protein: CSARPGGAREKLFF. In nucleotides, the CDR3 is TGCAGTGCTAGACCGGGGGGGGCGCGGGAAAAACTGTTTTTT.

The chain links TRBV25-1 to TRBJ2-6; no firm D call. Germline CDR1 reads MGHDK; CDR2 reads SYGVNS. V was pared by 6 bases and J by 2 bases, with 8 bases between. This CDR3 has 14 amino acids. The CDR3 nucleotides are TGTGCCAGCAGCGACACCCCTGGGGCCAACGTCCTGACTTTC. It translates to CASSDTPGANVLTF.

The rearrangement links TRBV7-2 to TRBJ2-1; D is perhaps TRBD2 (5 bases). Trimming took off 2 bases at V and 0 bases at J, with 14 bases between the two ends. CDR3 size: 17 residues. Germline V gene sequence: CDR1 SGHTA, CDR2 FQGNSA. In nucleotides, the CDR3 is TGTGCCAGCAGCTTACCGGACTGGAAGAGCTCCTACAATGAGCAGTTCTTC. Amino acid sequence: CASSLPDWKSSYNEQFF.

This rearrangement joins TRBV27 to TRBJ2-3, with 7 bases matching TRBD2. This CDR3 spans 13 amino acids. Germline CDR1 MNHEY, CDR2 SMNVEV (reference sequence). V lost 9 bases to trimming and J lost 3 bases; unmatched junction nucleotides: 6. CDR3 in DNA: TGTGCCAGTTCGGGACTACCGACAGATACGCAGTATTTT. Translated: CASSGLPTDTQYF.

J is TRBJ2-1 and V is TRBV4-3; the match to TRBD2 covers 7 bases. The CDR3 sequence is 14 residues long. The V gene end was trimmed by 4 bases and the J gene end by 12 bases; junction bases not matched to a gene: 12. Germline V gene data show CDR1 as LGHNA and CDR2 as YSLEER. This chain's CDR3 is CASSLIIGEGRQFF. The CDR3 nucleotides read TGCGCCAGCAGCCTCATCATTGGGGAGGGCCGGCAGTTCTTC.

The chain joins TRBV21-1 to TRBJ1-2; no DNA check was done on the table's D call, TRBD1. TRBV21-1 is a recognized pseudogene. This CDR3 has 13 amino acids. In DNA, the CDR3 is TGTGCCAGCAGCAGATCCGGGGTTTATGGCTACACCTTC. Its translation: CASSRSGVYGYTF.

The chain recombines TRBV15 with TRBJ1-4; D remains ambiguous. The CDR3 consists of 12 residues. Between the trimmed V and J ends, which lost 2 bases and 8 bases, there was a span of 6 bases. CDR1 and CDR2 from the germline V gene are LNHNV and YYDKDF (reference sequence). In DNA, the CDR3 is TGTGCCACCAGCAGACCGACGGAAAAACTGTTTTTT. Residues: CATSRPTEKLFF.

The chain uses TRBV3-1 and TRBJ2-7; D ambiguous. V lost 2 bases and J 7 bases, leaving 9 bases between the germline ends. Per germline, CDR1 LGHDT and CDR2 YNNKEL (reference sequence). CDR3 length: 12 residues. The CDR3 loop reads CASSQYELEQYF. The CDR3 nucleotides read TGTGCCAGCAGCCAATATGAATTGGAGCAGTACTTC.

The V call is TRBV2, the J call TRBJ2-3; weak D call: TRBD1 (6 bases). Germline V gene sequence: CDR1 SNHLY, CDR2 FYNNEI. Trimming took off 6 bases at V and 5 bases at J, with 18 bases between the two ends. The CDR3 length is 15 residues. CDR3 residues: CASSEVGALLDTQYF. CDR3 nucleotides: TGTGCCAGCAGCGAGGTGGGGGCCCTACTAGATACGCAGTATTTT.

The chain links TRBV2 to TRBJ1-2; D ambiguous. This CDR3 has 16 amino acids. Germline V CDR1 and CDR2: SNHLY, FYNNEI. V shed 5 bases and J shed 4 bases, with 20 bases lying between them. This CDR3 reads CASSPPLRGASYGYTF. The CDR3 region has the DNA TGTGCCAGCAGTCCCCCCCTGAGAGGAGCGTCCTATGGCTACACCTTC. The entire variable domain, with the rest obtained from reference TRBV2 and TRBJ1-2, is as follows: EPEVTQTPSHQVTQMGQEVILRCVPISNHLYFYWYRQILGQKVEFLVSFYNNEISEKSEIFDDQFSVERPDGSNFTLKIRSTKLEDSAMYFCASSPPLRGASYGYTFGSGTRLTVV.

V usage is TRBV7-2 and J usage is TRBJ2-1; 12 positions match TRBD2. From germline, CDR1 is SGHTA and CDR2 FQGNSA. This CDR3 is 16 amino acids long. V lost 1 base and J lost 8; bases outside the gene matches: 6. CDR3 protein: CASSLGTSGARYEQFF. The CDR3 nucleotides are TGTGCCAGCAGCTTAGGGACTAGCGGGGCTAGATATGAGCAGTTCTTC.

This chain uses TRBV2 with TRBJ2-3; 12 nucleotides agree with TRBD1. CDR1 and CDR2 from the germline V gene are SNHLY and FYNNEI. This CDR3 contains 14 residues. V gave up 6 bases and J gave up 8 bases; unmatched junction bases: 6. This CDR3 is CASRSGQGAVTQYF. Here the CDR3 DNA reads TGTGCCAGCAGGTCGGGACAGGGGGCTGTTACGCAGTATTTT. Full variable domain (remainder filled in from reference TRBV2 and TRBJ2-3): EPEVTQTPSHQVTQMGQEVILRCVPISNHLYFYWYRQILGQKVEFLVSFYNNEISEKSEIFDDQFSVERPDGSNFTLKIRSTKLEDSAMYFCASRSGQGAVTQYFGPGTRLTVL.

The chain uses TRBV7-2 and TRBJ2-4; 8 bases are shared with TRBD1. In germline, CDR1 is SGHTA, CDR2 FQGNSA. The CDR3 contains 16 residues. Trimming at V came to 3 bases and at J to 1 base, leaving 5 bases not matched to a gene. CDR3 amino acids: CASSLQGAGAKNIQYF. The DNA for the CDR3 is TGTGCCAGCAGCTTGCAGGGGGCTGGGGCCAAAAACATTCAGTACTTC.